This T cell receptor beta chain stems from a study of blood T cell repertoires in COVID-19. Study details: PBMCs, B-cell-depleted T cells, or T cells provided the cDNA or gDNA that made up the material.

The authors' processing: Amplifying reference gene primers gave estimates of nucleated cell counts. Only in-frame clones appear in the TCRdb table, and some are missing; sequencing was by immunoSEQ multiplex PCR. V and J calls and clone size are those listed in that table; D and trimming were worked out from the DNA. The sample lists 40,000 or so clones; around nine tenths were seen once. The ends were cut back, 0 bases at V and 4 bases at J, with 10 bases in the middle. Germline lookup yields CDR1 SGHRS and CDR2 YFSETQ. The CDR3 runs 15 residues. The source is a human donor in a cohort sampled during active COVID-19. Sequenced input: peripheral blood. The J gene is TRBJ1-4, the V gene TRBV5-1; D possibly corresponds to TRBD1 (5 bases). The CDR3 sequence is CASSLVPGNNEKLFF. In DNA, the CDR3 is TGCGCCAGCAGCTTGGTACCAGGGAATAATGAAAAACTGTTTTTT.